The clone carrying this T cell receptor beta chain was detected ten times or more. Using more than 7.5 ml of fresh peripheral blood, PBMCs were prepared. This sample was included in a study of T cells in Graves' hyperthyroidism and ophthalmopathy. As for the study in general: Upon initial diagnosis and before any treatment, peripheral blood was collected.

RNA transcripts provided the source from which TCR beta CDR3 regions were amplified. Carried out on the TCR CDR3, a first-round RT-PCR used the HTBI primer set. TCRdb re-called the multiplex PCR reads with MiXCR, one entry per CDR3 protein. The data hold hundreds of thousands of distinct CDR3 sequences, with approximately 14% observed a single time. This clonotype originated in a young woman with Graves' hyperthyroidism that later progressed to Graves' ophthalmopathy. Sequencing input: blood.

This CDR3 reads CASKPWGWAGDSPLHF. The CDR3 DNA sequence: TGTGCCAGCAAACCCTGGGGATGGGCAGGGGATTCACCCCTCCACTTT. The chain links TRBV28 to TRBJ1-6; maybe TRBD1 (6 bases). The CDR3 has 16 residues. Germline CDR1 and CDR2: MDHEN and SYDVKM. V was pared by 7 bases and J by 8 bases, with 21 bases between.